A selection of T cell receptor beta chains follows, all from one sample in a study of CD8+ T cells in alopecia areata. The table came from immunoSEQ multiplex PCR; TCRdb's copy has only in-frame clones and leaves some out. The sample has 160,000 or so clones, around three fifths seen once; the top ten hold over 0.85%. Sequenced material: CD4+ T cells sorted from blood, taken at week 4, from a patient treated with tofacitinib. The receptors come from a human donor with alopecia areata. Both conserved end residues are part of each CDR3. A D gene is named only where the DNA matches it firmly. Clone size is given for some rows only: seen once, a few or many times, or a class if the clone is expanded.

d_gene	v_gene	j_gene	abundance	CDR3aa	CDR3nt
-	TRBV7-2	TRBJ1-5	-	CASSPEPNQPQHF	TGTGCCAGCAGCCCCGAACCCAATCAGCCCCAGCATTTT
-	TRBV10-3	TRBJ1-3	-	CAIAVNSFSNTIYF	TGTGCCATCGCGGTGAACAGTTTTAGTAACACCATATATTTT
TRBD1	TRBV9	TRBJ2-3	once	CASSVTGQITDTQYF	TGTGCCAGCAGTGTGACGGGACAGATCACAGATACGCAGTATTTT
-	TRBV29-1	TRBJ2-5	once	CSVLGPVGETQYF	TGCAGCGTCCTAGGACCCGTTGGAGAGACCCAGTACTTC
-	TRBV30	TRBJ2-3	-	CAWMGADTQYF	TGTGCCTGGATGGGGGCAGATACGCAGTATTTT
TRBD1	TRBV30	TRBJ1-5	once	CAWTRDRGQPQHF	TGTGCCTGGACCCGGGACAGAGGACAGCCCCAGCATTTT
-	TRBV5-4	TRBJ2-5	-	CASSSAISQETQYF	TGTGCCAGCAGCTCGGCAATTAGCCAAGAGACCCAGTACTTC
-	TRBV6-1	TRBJ1-5	-	CASALYSGARQPQHF	TGTGCCAGCGCTCTTTACTCGGGGGCGCGGCAGCCCCAGCATTTT
-	TRBV4-3	TRBJ1-2	-	CASSQDSGGLGYTF	TGCGCCAGCAGCCAAGATTCTGGGGGGCTCGGCTACACCTTC
-	TRBV29-1	TRBJ2-5	-	CSVAVAKETQYF	TGCAGCGTTGCAGTGGCGAAAGAGACCCAGTACTTC
-	TRBV9	TRBJ2-5	-	CASSSGVGTQYF	TGTGCCAGCAGCTCAGGCGTCGGGACCCAGTACTTC
-	TRBV30	TRBJ2-3	once	CAWSVNLLAHTQYF	TGTGCCTGGAGTGTTAATTTATTGGCCCATACGCAGTATTTT
TRBD1	TRBV29-1	TRBJ1-6	-	CSVGQGVGSPLHF	TGCAGCGTTGGACAGGGGGTTGGTTCACCCCTCCACTTT
TRBD1	TRBV30	TRBJ1-2	-	CAWNPGGSGYGYTF	TGTGCCTGGAACCCAGGGGGTTCGGGCTATGGCTACACCTTC
-	TRBV7-2	TRBJ2-7	few	CASSPPGYEQYF	TGTGCCAGCAGCCCGCCAGGGTACGAGCAGTACTTC
TRBD2	TRBV29-1	TRBJ2-1	few	CSVGGGASFYNEQFF	TGCAGCGTCGGCGGGGGGGCGTCTTTCTACAATGAGCAGTTCTTC
-	TRBV27	TRBJ2-2	-	CASSTTGNTGELFF	TGTGCCAGCAGTACGACAGGGAACACCGGGGAGCTGTTTTTT
-	TRBV27	TRBJ2-1	once	CASSSAGQNNEQFF	TGTGCCAGCAGTTCCGCGGGACAAAACAATGAGCAGTTCTTC
-	TRBV23-1	TRBJ1-5	few	CASSQGQGEGGMSNQPQHF	TGCGCCAGCAGTCAAGGGCAGGGCGAGGGAGGAATGAGCAATCAGCCCCAGCATTTT
-	TRBV6-5	TRBJ2-1	few	CASSYSTYNEQFF	TGTGCCAGCAGTTACTCGACTTACAATGAGCAGTTCTTC
-	TRBV30	TRBJ2-2	-	CAWSADTGELFF	TGTGCCTGGAGTGCGGACACCGGGGAGCTGTTTTTT
-	TRBV18	TRBJ1-6	few	CASSPEGGSPLHF	TGTGCCAGCTCACCCGAGGGGGGTTCACCCCTCCACTTT
-	TRBV30	TRBJ1-1	-	CAWRVSGDTEAFF	TGTGCCTGGAGGGTTTCAGGGGACACTGAAGCTTTCTTT
-	TRBV9	TRBJ2-1	once	CASSAGRTRGINEQFF	TGTGCCAGCAGCGCCGGTAGGACCAGAGGGATAAATGAGCAGTTCTTC